This TCR beta chain was recorded in a study of T cell changes during pregnancy in multiple sclerosis. The ends lost 7 bases at V and 6 bases at J; junction bases unmatched: 9. The CDR3 runs 14 residues. Germline loops: CDR1 MDHEN, CDR2 SYDVKM. TCRdb keeps only in-frame clones here, not all; method: immunoSEQ multiplex PCR. The sample lists fewer than 150,000 clones, about 96% occurring once. This receptor was identified in a female donor with multiple sclerosis, enrolled in a pregnancy study. The sample consisted of peripheral blood, taken after pregnancy. The V gene is TRBV28, the J gene TRBJ1-5, with 7 bases identical to TRBD1. The CDR3, as DNA: TGTGCCAGCAAGCCTCAGGGGGTCGGTCAGCCCCAGCATTTT. This gives the protein CASKPQGVGQPQHF.